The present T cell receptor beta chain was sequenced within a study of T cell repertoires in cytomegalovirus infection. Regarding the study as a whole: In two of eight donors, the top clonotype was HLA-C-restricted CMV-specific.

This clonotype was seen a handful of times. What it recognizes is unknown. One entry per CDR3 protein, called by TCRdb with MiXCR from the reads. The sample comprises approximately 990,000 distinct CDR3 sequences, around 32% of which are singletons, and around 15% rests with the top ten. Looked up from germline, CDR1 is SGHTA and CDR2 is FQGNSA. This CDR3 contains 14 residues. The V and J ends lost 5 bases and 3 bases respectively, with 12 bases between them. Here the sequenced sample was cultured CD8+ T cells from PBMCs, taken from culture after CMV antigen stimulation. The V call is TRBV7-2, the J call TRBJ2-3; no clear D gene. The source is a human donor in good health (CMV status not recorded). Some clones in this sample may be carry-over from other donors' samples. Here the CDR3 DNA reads TGTGCCAGCAGCGCCTGGCCCGGGACAGATACGCAGTATTTT. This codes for CASSAWPGTDTQYF.